The text below deals with one T cell receptor beta chain. Antigen unknown. The record originates from a study of OX40 agonist ivuxolimab in advanced cancers. Findings of the study overall: More expanded clones were seen, on average, in CD8+ T cells than in CD4+. At 0.1 to 3.0 mg/kg and by week 6, clonal expansion occurred in CD4+ and CD8+ blood T cells.

Assay used: immunoSEQ multiplex PCR; TCRdb lists only in-frame clones, some missing. The repertoire consists of nearly 70,000 clones, with 83% occurring once and the leading ten covering 1.4% to 1.5%. Germline V gene lookup returns CDR1 SGHRS and CDR2 YFSETQ. V was trimmed by 5 bases and J by 6 bases, leaving 19 bases between them. This CDR3 region has 15 residues. This sequence was found in an adult with an advanced solid tumor such as melanoma, head and neck, liver or kidney cancer. The chain links TRBV5-1 to TRBJ2-3; D could derive from TRBD1 or TRBD2 (6 bases each). Sequences were derived from CD4+ or CD8+ T cells sorted from blood, sampled in a trial of the OX40 agonist ivuxolimab. CDR3 nucleotide sequence: TGCGCCAGCAGTCGCGGGGTTGAGGGGGTGGATACGCAGTATTTT. It is translated as CASSRGVEGVDTQYF.